Listed below are T cell receptor beta chains from one sample, sequenced in a study of identical twins. From the 5' RACE reads, TCRdb called clonotypes with MiXCR, one entry per CDR3 protein. The top ten hold 9% to 15% of the sample, which has 400,000 to 500,000 distinct CDR3 sequences, roughly 20% seen once. Sequenced: naive T cells sorted from blood. Source of these receptors: a man aged 50 to 59 in good health. Both conserved end residues are part of each CDR3.

V	J	CDR3
TRBV5-1	TRBJ2-7	CASSLDEGNLGEQYF
TRBV25-1	TRBJ1-2	CASSEGDRVGGYTF
TRBV6-2/TRBV6-3	TRBJ2-7	CASGFGTGGGEQYF
TRBV7-2	TRBJ2-3	CASSLGWRGGADTQYF
TRBV7-2	TRBJ2-7	CASSSARDTMSYEQYF
TRBV7-2	TRBJ2-3	CASSWSGSSFTDTQYF
TRBV7-2	TRBJ2-2	CASSSDRANTGELFF
TRBV29-1	TRBJ2-7	CSVTSVDFYEQYF
TRBV28	TRBJ2-5	CASSSRLAGEETQYF
TRBV5-1	TRBJ2-1	CASSLGAGTPQGQFF
TRBV21-1	TRBJ1-1	CASSKAAQNTEAFF
TRBV29-1	TRBJ1-1	CSVWRGTEAFF
TRBV9	TRBJ2-1	CASSVGLADSNEQFF
TRBV10-2	TRBJ2-1	CASSNDRTLYNEQFF
TRBV5-1	TRBJ2-7	CASSFTPLGIQSEQYF
TRBV6-1	TRBJ2-3	CASSLLLKTDTQYF
TRBV12-3/TRBV12-4	TRBJ2-1	CATSDGNNNEQFF
TRBV5-1	TRBJ2-6	CASSLWSPAVTAGANVLTF
TRBV7-2	TRBJ2-5	CASSPTRRLAGWETQYF
TRBV7-9	TRBJ2-2	CASSLLLDLVTGELFF
TRBV20-1	TRBJ1-2	CSARGADNYGYTF
TRBV29-1	TRBJ2-5	CSVGQGQETQYF
TRBV4-3	TRBJ2-1	CASSQDGAGGIGEQFF
TRBV27	TRBJ2-7	CASSLNAAYEQYF
TRBV20-1	TRBJ1-5	CSAQRGRQPQHF
TRBV5-4	TRBJ2-5	CASSLARFPETQYF
TRBV12-3/TRBV12-4	TRBJ2-7	CASSSTGLYSYEQYF
TRBV7-2	TRBJ1-3	CASSKQLTSGNTIYF
TRBV4-2	TRBJ2-3	CASRPRGPMDRGSTDTQYF
TRBV6-2/TRBV6-3	TRBJ2-1	CASSYRGSEQFF